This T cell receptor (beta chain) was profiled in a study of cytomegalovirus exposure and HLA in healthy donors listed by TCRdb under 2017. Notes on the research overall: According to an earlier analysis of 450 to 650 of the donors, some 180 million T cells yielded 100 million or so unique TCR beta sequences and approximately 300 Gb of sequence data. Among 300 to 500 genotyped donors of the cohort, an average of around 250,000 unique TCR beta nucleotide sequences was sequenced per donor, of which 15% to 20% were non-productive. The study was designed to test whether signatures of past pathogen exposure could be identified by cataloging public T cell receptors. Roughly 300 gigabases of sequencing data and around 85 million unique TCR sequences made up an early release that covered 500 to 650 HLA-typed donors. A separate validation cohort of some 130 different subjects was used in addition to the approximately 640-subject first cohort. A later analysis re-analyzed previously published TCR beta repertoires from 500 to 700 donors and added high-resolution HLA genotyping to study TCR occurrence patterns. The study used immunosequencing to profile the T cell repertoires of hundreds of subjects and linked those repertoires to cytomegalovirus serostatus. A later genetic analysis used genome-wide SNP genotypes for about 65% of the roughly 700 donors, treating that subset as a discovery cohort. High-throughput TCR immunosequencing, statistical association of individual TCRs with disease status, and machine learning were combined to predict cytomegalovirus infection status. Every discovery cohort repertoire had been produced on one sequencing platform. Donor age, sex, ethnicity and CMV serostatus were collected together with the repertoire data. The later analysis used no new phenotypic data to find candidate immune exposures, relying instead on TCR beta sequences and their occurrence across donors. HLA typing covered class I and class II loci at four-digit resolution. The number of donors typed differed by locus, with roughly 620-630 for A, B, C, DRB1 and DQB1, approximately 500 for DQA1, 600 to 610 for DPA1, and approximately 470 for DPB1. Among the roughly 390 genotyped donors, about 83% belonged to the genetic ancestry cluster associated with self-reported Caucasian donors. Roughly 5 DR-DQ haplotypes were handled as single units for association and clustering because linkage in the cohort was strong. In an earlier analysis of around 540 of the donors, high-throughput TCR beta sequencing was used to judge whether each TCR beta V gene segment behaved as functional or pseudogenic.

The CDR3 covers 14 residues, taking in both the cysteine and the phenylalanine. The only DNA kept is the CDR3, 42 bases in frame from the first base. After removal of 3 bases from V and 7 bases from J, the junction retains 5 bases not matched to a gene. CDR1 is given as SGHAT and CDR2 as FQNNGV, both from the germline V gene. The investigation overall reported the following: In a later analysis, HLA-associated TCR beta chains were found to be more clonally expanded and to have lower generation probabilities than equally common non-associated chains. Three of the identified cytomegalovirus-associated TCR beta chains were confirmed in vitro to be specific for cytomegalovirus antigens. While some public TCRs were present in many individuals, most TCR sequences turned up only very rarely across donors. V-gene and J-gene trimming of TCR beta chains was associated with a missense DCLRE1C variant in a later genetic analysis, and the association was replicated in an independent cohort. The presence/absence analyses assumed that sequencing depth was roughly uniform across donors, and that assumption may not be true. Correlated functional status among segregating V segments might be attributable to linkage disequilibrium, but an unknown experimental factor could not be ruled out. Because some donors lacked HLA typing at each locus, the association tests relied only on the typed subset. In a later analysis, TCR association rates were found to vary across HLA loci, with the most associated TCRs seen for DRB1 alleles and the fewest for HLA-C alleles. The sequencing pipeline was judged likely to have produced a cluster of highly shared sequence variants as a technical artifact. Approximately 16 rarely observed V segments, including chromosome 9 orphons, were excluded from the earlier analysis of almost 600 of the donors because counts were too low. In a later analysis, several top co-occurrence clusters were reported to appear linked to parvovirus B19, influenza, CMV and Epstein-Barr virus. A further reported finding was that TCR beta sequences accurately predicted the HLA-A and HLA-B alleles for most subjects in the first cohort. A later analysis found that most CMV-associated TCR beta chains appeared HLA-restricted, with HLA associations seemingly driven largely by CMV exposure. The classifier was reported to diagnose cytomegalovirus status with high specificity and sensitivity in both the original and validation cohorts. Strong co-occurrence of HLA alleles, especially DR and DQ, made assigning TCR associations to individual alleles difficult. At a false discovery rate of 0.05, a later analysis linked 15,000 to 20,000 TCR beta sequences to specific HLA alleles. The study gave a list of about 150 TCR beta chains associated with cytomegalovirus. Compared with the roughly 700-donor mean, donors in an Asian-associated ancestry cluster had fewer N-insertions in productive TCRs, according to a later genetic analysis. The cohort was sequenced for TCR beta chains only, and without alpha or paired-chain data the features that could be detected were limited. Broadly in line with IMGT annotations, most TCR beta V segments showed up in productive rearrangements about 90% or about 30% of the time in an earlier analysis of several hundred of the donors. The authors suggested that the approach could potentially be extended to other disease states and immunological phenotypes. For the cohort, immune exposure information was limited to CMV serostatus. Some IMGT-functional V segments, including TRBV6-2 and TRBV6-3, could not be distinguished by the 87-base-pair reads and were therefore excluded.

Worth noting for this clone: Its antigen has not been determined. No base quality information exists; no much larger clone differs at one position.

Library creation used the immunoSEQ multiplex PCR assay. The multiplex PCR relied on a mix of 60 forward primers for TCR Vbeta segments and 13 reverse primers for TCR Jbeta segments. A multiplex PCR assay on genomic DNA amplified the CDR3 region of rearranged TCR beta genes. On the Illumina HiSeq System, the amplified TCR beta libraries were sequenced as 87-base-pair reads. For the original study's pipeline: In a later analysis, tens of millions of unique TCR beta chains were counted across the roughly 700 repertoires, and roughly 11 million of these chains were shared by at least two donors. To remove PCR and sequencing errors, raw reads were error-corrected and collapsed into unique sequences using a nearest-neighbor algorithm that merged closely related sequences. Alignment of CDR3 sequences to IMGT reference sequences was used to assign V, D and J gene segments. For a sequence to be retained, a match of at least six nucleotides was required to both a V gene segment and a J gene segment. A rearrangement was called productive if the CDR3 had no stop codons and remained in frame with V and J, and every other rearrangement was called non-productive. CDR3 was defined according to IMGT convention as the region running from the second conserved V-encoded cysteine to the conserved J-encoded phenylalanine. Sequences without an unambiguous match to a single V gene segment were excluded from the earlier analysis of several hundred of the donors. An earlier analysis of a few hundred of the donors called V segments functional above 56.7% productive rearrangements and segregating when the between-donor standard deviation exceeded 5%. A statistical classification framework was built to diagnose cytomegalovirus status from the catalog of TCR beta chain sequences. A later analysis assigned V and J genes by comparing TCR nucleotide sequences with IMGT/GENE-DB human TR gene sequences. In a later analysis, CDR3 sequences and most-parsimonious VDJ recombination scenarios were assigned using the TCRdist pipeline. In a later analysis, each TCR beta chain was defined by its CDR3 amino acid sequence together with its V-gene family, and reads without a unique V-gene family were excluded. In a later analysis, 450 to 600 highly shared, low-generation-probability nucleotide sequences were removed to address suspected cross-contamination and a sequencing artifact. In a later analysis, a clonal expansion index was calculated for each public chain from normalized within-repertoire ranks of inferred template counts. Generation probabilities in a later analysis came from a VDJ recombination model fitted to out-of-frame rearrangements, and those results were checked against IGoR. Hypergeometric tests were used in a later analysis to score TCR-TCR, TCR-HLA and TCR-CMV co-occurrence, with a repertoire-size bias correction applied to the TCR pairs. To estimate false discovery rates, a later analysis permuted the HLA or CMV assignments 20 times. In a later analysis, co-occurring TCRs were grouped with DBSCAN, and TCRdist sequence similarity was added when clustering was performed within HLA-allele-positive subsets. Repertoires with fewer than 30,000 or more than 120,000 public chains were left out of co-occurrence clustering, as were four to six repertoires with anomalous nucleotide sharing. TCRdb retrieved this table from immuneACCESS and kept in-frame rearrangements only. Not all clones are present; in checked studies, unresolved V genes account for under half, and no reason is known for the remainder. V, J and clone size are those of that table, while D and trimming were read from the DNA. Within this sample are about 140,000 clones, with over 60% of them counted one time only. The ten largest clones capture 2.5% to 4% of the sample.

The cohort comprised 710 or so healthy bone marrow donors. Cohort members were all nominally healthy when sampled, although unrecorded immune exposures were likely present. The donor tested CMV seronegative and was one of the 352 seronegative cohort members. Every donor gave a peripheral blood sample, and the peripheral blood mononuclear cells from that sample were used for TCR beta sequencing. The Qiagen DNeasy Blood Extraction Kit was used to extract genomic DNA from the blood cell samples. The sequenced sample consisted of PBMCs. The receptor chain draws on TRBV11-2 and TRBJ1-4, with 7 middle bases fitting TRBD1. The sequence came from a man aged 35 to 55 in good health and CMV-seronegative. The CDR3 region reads CASSFQGVGEKLFF. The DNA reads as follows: TGTGCCAGCAGCTTCCAGGGGGTGGGTGAAAAACTGTTTTTT.